A single sample is the source of the 10 T cell receptor beta chains below, sequenced in a study of cytomegalovirus exposure and HLA in healthy donors. Use of 60 Vbeta and 13 Jbeta primers characterized the PCR. The method was immunoSEQ multiplex PCR; TCRdb's version includes in-frame clones alone and lacks a portion of them. This repertoire shows 220,000 or so clones, approximately 80% found once; its top ten account for 1.5% to 2%. The specimen sequenced was PBMCs. All receptors derive from a man between 50 and 59 years old in good health and CMV-seronegative.

The J gene is TRBJ2-7, the V gene TRBV4-2; 7 nucleotides match TRBD2. The junction had 13 bases not matched to a gene; V was cut back by 8 bases and J by 3 bases. Germline lookup yields CDR1 LGHNA and CDR2 YNFKEQ. CDR3 size: 15 residues. CDR3 nucleotides: TGTGCCAGCGCCCCCGGTGCGGGAGCTCTCTACGAGCAGTACTTC. It is translated as CASAPGAGALYEQYF.

The chain couples TRBV6-1 to TRBJ2-7; D not resolved. CDR1 is MNHNS, CDR2 SASEGT, per germline. V shed 11 bases and J shed 4 bases, with 12 bases lying between them. This CDR3 contains 11 residues. The chain's CDR3 is CALNLIYEQYF. Written as DNA, the CDR3 is TGTGCCCTAAACCTTATATACGAGCAGTACTTC.

This clone was observed a handful of times. V is TRBV28 and J is TRBJ2-3; TRBD1 matches 7 bases. V lost 6 bases, J lost 4 bases, and 10 bases stayed unmatched. The CDR3 runs 15 residues. The V gene's germline CDR1 is MDHEN and CDR2 SYDVKM. CDR3 in DNA: TGTGCCAGCAGGGAAGACAGGGCCCGCGCAGATACGCAGTATTTT. Amino acids: CASREDRARADTQYF.

V usage is TRBV5-6 and J usage is TRBJ1-3; maybe TRBD1 (5 bases). Germline values: CDR1 SGHDT, CDR2 YYEEEE. V shed 3 bases and J shed 0 bases, with 10 bases lying between them. The CDR3 extends over 15 amino acids. In DNA form, the CDR3 reads TGTGCCAGCAGCTGGGACTTAAGCTCTGGAAACACCATATATTTT. It encodes CASSWDLSSGNTIYF.

The chain joins TRBV28 to TRBJ1-1, with TRBD1 as a possible D gene (6 bases). Germline V gene lookup returns CDR1 MDHEN and CDR2 SYDVKM. CDR3 length equals 14 residues. V shed 5 bases and J shed 5 bases, with 15 bases lying between them. The DNA of the CDR3 is TGTGCCAGCAGTCCGTTGGGGGGGGCGACTGAAGCTTTCTTT. This codes for CASSPLGGATEAFF.

CDR3 nucleotide sequence: TGTGCCAGCATCCGACAGGGTGGGACTGAAGCTTTCTTT. It yields the protein CASIRQGGTEAFF. The chain joins TRBV6-1 to TRBJ1-1; 7 nucleotides agree with TRBD1. Losses at the gene ends were 7 bases for V and 5 bases for J; bases not matched to a gene: 7. Germline lookup yields CDR1 MNHNS and CDR2 SASEGT. This CDR3 spans 13 amino acids.

The rearrangement links TRBV2 to TRBJ1-4; 7 bases match TRBD1. Germline CDR1 SNHLY, CDR2 FYNNEI. After removal of 7 bases from V and 5 bases from J, the junction contained 7 bases not matched to a gene. The CDR3 length is 14 residues. Here the CDR3 DNA reads TGTGCCAGCATAGATGACAGGGAGAATGAAAAACTGTTTTTT. Amino acid sequence: CASIDDRENEKLFF.

This clone was seen a few times. CDR3 sequence: CASNDRVNTEAFF. The CDR3 DNA is TGCGCCAGCAACGACAGGGTTAACACTGAAGCTTTCTTT. The chain joins TRBV10-1 to TRBJ1-1; 7 bases agree with TRBD1. There are 13 residues in the CDR3. The germline V gene encodes CDR1 WNHNN and CDR2 SYGVQD (reference sequence). V shed 7 bases and J 2 bases; nucleotides not matched to a gene: 4.

This clone was recorded once. V gene TRBV6-5 combines with J gene TRBJ2-3; 8 positions match TRBD2. V was pared by 4 bases and J by 11 bases, with 5 bases of the junction left unmatched. CDR3 length: 12 amino acids. Germline CDR1 MNHEY, CDR2 SVGAGI. CDR3 sequence: CASSSPLAGQYF. Written as DNA, the CDR3 is TGTGCCAGCAGTTCCCCCCTAGCGGGGCAGTATTTT.

The V call is TRBV6-4, the J call TRBJ1-3; no clear D gene. The ends were cut back, 7 bases at V and 2 bases at J, with 6 bases in the middle. CDR3 length: 12 amino acids. Germline CDR1 reads MRHNA; CDR2 reads SNTAGT. The CDR3, as DNA: TGTGCCAGCACTCTAGCTGGAAACACCATATATTTT. Amino acids: CASTLAGNTIYF.